The clone carrying this T cell receptor (beta chain) was picked up many times. Its antigen is unidentified. This specimen comes from a study of identical twins. Study-wide results and caveats: The conclusions drew on cross-sectional statistical analysis instead of tracking the same donors. Beta clonotypes that were abundant in cord blood contained fewer insertions, a pattern absent from memory repertoires.

Through template switching, a universal primer site was introduced, and the cDNA contained unique molecular identifiers. TCRdb called the 5' RACE reads again in MiXCR, with one record for every CDR3 protein. The sample contains a few hundred thousand distinct CDR3 sequences, approximately 8.3% of which appear only once. The germline gives CDR1 KGHDR, CDR2 SFDVKD. V lost 8 bases to trimming and J lost 6 bases, with 15 bases between them. The CDR3 covers 14 residues. The same data also went into a second study, on yellow fever vaccine responses in identical twins. This second study says: It has been reported that, in twins, the vaccine T cell response seemed partly convergent and partly personalized.

This chain connects TRBV24-1 to TRBJ2-2; D tentatively fits TRBD1 or TRBD2 (5 bases each). The TCR was taken from a woman under 30 in good health. Sequencing used CD8+ T cells sorted from blood. CDR3 protein: CATKAGSEAGELFF. The CDR3 coding sequence is TGTGCCACCAAGGCAGGGAGTGAGGCCGGGGAGCTGTTTTTT.